Following are 10 T cell receptor beta chains from one sample sequenced in a study of blood T cells in healthy people across ages. Using a J-beta primer mix together with a sample-barcoded 5' primer, a second PCR was run for 7 to 11 cycles. In TCRdb, the 5' RACE reads were re-called with MiXCR into one record per CDR3 protein. Among roughly 1.6 million distinct CDR3 sequences, about 31% were seen once, and the ten largest hold around 11%. The sequenced sample was blood. These receptors were obtained from a woman in her twenties or thirties in good health.

This clonotype was counted between two and nine times. The V and J genes are TRBV5-1 and TRBJ2-7; D is uncertain. Trimming cost V 2 bases and J 0 bases, with 9 bases left between them. CDR1 and CDR2 (germline): SGHRS, YFSETQ. This CDR3 contains 14 residues. For the CDR3, the DNA is TGCGCCAGCAGCTTCACCTCTAGCTCCTACGAGCAGTACTTC. Its translation: CASSFTSSSYEQYF. Drawing the rest from reference TRBV5-1 and TRBJ2-7, the complete variable domain is KAGVTQTPRYLIKTRGQQVTLSCSPISGHRSVSWYQQTPGQGLQFLFEYFSETQRNKGNFPGRFSGRQFSNSRSEMNVSTLELGDSALYLCASSFTSSSYEQYFGPGTRLTVT.

The V call is TRBV5-5, the J call TRBJ1-6; tentatively, D is TRBD1 (6 bases). CDR3 length equals 16 residues. V lost 0 bases, J lost 4 bases, and 11 bases lay in between. CDR1 is SGHKS, CDR2 YYEKEE, per germline (reference sequence). As DNA, the CDR3 is TGTGCCAGCAGCTTGGCACCGGGACAATATAATTCACCCCTCCACTTT. Amino acids: CASSLAPGQYNSPLHF.

This clonotype was counted only a few times. The chain recombines TRBV6-5 with TRBJ2-5; no reliable D call. The germline gives CDR1 MNHEY, CDR2 SVGAGI. V lost 5 bases, J lost 5 bases, and 18 bases lay in between. This CDR3 is built from 15 residues. The CDR3 here is CASSKIGSPRETQYF. Here the CDR3 DNA reads TGTGCCAGCAGTAAGATCGGTTCCCCGAGGGAGACCCAGTACTTC.

The rearrangement joins TRBV28 to TRBJ2-7; TRBD2 is a possible D gene (6 bases). Germline assignment: CDR1 MDHEN and CDR2 SYDVKM. This CDR3 is built from 18 residues. The germline V and J ends were trimmed by 5 bases and 2 bases, with 25 bases remaining between them. This CDR3 reads CASSKSRRALAPTYEQYF. DNA of the CDR3: TGTGCCAGCAGTAAATCCCGGAGGGCCCTAGCTCCTACCTACGAGCAGTACTTC.

This clonotype was recorded once. The CDR3 DNA follows: TGTGCCAGCAGCCAAGATCAGGGTTGGGGCTACACCTTC. It translates to CASSQDQGWGYTF. This chain links TRBV14 with TRBJ1-2; D might be TRBD1 (5 bases). The CDR3 has 13 amino acids. Trimming shortened V by 0 bases and J by 8 bases, and 10 bases separated the two germline ends. CDR1 SGHDN and CDR2 FVKESK come from the germline V gene.

The sample holds a few counts of this clonotype. CDR3 in DNA: TGCAGTGCTAGAGATGATCCGATGGGGGAGCAGTACTTC. It translates to CSARDDPMGEQYF. The chain links TRBV20-1 to TRBJ2-5; D possibly uses TRBD1 or TRBD2 (5 bases each). The CDR3 consists of 13 residues. The germline V gene has CDR1 DFQATT and CDR2 SNEGSKA (reference sequence). Deletions cut 0 bases from V and 11 bases from J, with 16 bases between.

A word on this clonotype: A read error may produce the germline difference seen at one junction end. The chain joins TRBV6-1 to TRBJ1-4; D may be TRBD1 (5 bases). From germline, CDR1 is MNHNS and CDR2 SASEGT. The CDR3 is 15 amino acids. CDR3 region: CASRDVRTTNEKLFF. The CDR3 region has the DNA TGTGCCAGCAGGGACGTACGGACAACTAATGAAAAGCTGTTTTTT.

This clonotype was detected many times. The chain combines TRBV6-4 with TRBJ2-5, with D tentatively TRBD1 (6 bases). This CDR3 comprises 13 residues. The V end lost 3 bases, the J end lost 7 bases, and 12 bases lay between the germline ends. In germline, CDR1 is MRHNA, CDR2 SNTAGT. CDR3 region: CASSETGRGTQYF. DNA for the CDR3: TGTGCCAGCAGTGAGACAGGTCGGGGGACCCAGTACTTC.

The chain carries TRBV7-2 and TRBJ2-6; possibly TRBD1 for D (6 bases). This CDR3 has 15 amino acids. The germline CDR1 and CDR2 sequences are SGHTA and FQGNSA. Deletions cut 5 bases from V and 3 bases from J, with 11 bases between. CDR3 sequence (DNA): TGTGCCAGCAGCCCCGGACAGCGTGGGGCCAACGTCCTGACTTTC. Encoded protein: CASSPGQRGANVLTF.

V usage is TRBV5-1 and J usage is TRBJ2-2, with 8 bases matching TRBD2. The CDR3 extends over 14 amino acids. The V gene's germline CDR1 is SGHRS and CDR2 YFSETQ. J lost 7 bases, V lost 7 bases, and 9 bases had no gene match. The CDR3, as DNA: TGCGCCAGCGCAGACCGGGAGGGAGACGGGGAGCTGTTTTTT. As protein: CASADREGDGELFF.